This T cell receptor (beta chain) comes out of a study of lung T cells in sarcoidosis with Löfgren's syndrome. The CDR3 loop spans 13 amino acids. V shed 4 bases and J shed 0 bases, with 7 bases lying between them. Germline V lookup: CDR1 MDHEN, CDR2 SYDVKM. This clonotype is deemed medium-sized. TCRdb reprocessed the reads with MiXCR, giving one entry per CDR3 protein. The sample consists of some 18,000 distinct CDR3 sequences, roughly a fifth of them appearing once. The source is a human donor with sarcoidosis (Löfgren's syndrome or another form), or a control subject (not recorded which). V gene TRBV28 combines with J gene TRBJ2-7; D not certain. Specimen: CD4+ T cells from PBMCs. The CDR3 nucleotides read TGTGCCAGCAGTTATGATGACTCCTACGAGCAGTACTTC. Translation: CASSYDDSYEQYF.